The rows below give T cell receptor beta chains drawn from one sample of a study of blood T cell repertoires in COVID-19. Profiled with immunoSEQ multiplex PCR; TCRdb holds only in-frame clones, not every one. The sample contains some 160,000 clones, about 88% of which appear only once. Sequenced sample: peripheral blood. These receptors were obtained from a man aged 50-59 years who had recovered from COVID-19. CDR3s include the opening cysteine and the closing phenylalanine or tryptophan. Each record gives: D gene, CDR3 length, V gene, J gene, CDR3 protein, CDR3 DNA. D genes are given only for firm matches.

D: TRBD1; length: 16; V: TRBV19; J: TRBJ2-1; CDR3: CASSDSTGTGGDEQFF; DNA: TGTGCCAGTAGCGACTCCACCGGGACAGGGGGCGATGAGCAGTTCTTC
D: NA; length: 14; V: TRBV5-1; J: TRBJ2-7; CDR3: CASSLDSLSYEQYF; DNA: TGCGCCAGCAGCTTGGACAGTCTCTCCTACGAGCAGTACTTC
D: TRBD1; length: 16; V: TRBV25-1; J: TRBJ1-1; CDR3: CASFPPRDRAYTEAFF; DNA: TGTGCCAGCTTCCCCCCTAGGGACAGGGCGTACACTGAAGCTTTCTTT
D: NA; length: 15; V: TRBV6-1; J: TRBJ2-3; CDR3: CASSEGTLSTDTQYF; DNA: TGTGCCAGCAGTGAAGGGACACTAAGCACAGATACGCAGTATTTT
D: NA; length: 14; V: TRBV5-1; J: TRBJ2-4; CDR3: CASSLEGTQNIQYF; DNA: TGCGCCAGCAGCTTGGAGGGGACTCAAAACATTCAGTACTTC
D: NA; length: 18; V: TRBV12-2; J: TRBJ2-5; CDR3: CASRFDLLAVRGGETQYF; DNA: TGTGCAAGTCGCTTCGACCTATTAGCAGTACGGGGGGGAGAGACCCAGTACTTC
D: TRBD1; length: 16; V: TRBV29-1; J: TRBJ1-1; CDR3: CSVDPRQGARGGEAFF; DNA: TGCAGCGTTGACCCTCGACAGGGGGCTAGGGGTGGTGAAGCTTTCTTT
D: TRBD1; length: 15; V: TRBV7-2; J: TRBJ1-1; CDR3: CASCPGTGRSTEAFF; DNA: TGTGCCAGTTGTCCCGGGACAGGGAGGAGCACTGAAGCTTTCTTT
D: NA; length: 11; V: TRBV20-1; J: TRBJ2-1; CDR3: CSAPRGNEQFF; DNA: TGCAGTGCGCCCAGGGGCAATGAGCAGTTCTTC
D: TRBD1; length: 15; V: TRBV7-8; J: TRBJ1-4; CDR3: CASSLVQGAAGKLFF; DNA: TGTGCCAGCAGCTTAGTGCAGGGGGCTGCGGGAAAACTGTTTTTT
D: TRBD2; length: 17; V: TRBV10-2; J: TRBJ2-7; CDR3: CASSESLAGVRDYEQYF; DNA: TGCGCCAGCAGTGAGTCGCTAGCGGGGGTCCGGGACTACGAGCAGTACTTC
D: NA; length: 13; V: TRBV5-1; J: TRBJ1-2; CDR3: CASSLGGFGGYTF; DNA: TGCGCCAGCAGCTTGGGGGGCTTCGGTGGCTACACCTTC
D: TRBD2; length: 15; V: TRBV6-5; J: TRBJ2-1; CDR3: CASSLRLAGDNEQFF; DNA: TGTGCCAGCAGTCTCCGACTAGCGGGGGACAATGAGCAGTTCTTC
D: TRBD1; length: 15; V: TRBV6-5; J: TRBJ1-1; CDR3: CASSSPGTGGDEAFF; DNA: TGTGCCAGCAGTTCACCCGGGACAGGGGGCGATGAAGCTTTCTTT
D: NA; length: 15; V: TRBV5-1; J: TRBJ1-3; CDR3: CASRSTTASGNTIYF; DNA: TGCGCCAGCCGATCCACGACAGCTTCTGGAAACACCATATATTTT
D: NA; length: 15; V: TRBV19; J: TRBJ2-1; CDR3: CASSITGQGLNEQFF; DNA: TGTGCCAGTAGTATAACGGGCCAGGGATTGAATGAGCAGTTCTTC
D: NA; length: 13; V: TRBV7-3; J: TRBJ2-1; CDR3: CASSISQGFEQFF; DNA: TGTGCCAGCAGCATCAGTCAGGGTTTTGAGCAGTTCTTC
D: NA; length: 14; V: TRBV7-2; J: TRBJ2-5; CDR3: CASSLNRARETQYF; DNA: TGTGCCAGCAGCTTAAACAGGGCGAGAGAGACCCAGTACTTC
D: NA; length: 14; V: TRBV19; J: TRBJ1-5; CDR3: CASREGGGHQPQHF; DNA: TGTGCCAGTAGAGAAGGGGGGGGTCATCAGCCCCAGCATTTT
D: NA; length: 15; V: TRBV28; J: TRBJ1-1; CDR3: CASSFGGTGGAEAFF; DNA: TGTGCCAGCAGTTTCGGCGGGACTGGAGGCGCTGAAGCTTTCTTT
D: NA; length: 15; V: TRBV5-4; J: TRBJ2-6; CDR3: CASSPGGTGANVLTF; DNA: TGTGCCAGCAGCCCAGGGGGGACTGGGGCCAACGTCCTGACTTTC
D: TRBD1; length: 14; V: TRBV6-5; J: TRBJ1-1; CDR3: CASSRPGGNTEAFF; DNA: TGTGCCAGCAGTCGACCAGGGGGCAACACTGAAGCTTTCTTT
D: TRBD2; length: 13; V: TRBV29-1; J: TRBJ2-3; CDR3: CSVTSDLTDTQYF; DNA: TGCAGCGTTACTAGCGACCTCACAGATACGCAGTATTTT
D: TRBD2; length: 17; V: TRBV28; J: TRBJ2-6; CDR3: CASTPGGVTSGANVLTF; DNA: TGTGCCAGCACCCCGGGGGGGGTGACCTCTGGGGCCAACGTCCTGACTTTC
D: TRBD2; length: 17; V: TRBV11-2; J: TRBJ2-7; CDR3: CASSLVLGLAEPYEQYF; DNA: TGTGCCAGCAGCTTAGTATTGGGTCTAGCGGAACCCTACGAGCAGTACTTC
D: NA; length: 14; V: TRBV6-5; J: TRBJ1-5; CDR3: CASYSSYSNQPQHF; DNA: TGTGCCAGTTACAGTTCTTATAGCAATCAGCCCCAGCATTTT
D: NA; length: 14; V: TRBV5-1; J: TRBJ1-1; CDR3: CASRGGALDTEAFF; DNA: TGCGCCAGCAGGGGAGGGGCCCTTGACACTGAAGCTTTCTTT
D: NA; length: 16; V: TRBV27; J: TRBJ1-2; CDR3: CASRPTRSGTNYGYTF; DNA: TGTGCCAGCAGACCCACCCGATCCGGGACAAACTATGGCTACACCTTC
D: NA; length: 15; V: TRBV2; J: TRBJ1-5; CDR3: CASSPGQYSNQPQHF; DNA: TGTGCCAGCAGTCCCGGACAGTATAGCAATCAGCCCCAGCATTTT
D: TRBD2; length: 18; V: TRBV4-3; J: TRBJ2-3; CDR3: CASSQDSTGGGTTDTQYF; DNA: TGCGCCAGCAGCCAAGATAGCACCGGGGGAGGGACCACAGATACGCAGTATTTT
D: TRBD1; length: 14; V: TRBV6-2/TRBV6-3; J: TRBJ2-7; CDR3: CASSWDRASYEQYF; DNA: TGTGCCAGCAGCTGGGACAGGGCCTCCTACGAGCAGTACTTC